This T cell receptor (beta chain) was sequenced for a study of shared clonotypes between healthy human individuals. General study findings and limits: Compared with clonotypes that all four donors shared, non-shared clonotypes had lower generation probabilities. Memory subsets generally showed smaller estimated richness than naive subsets did.

In the authors' workflow: Filtering differed because ImmunoSEQ produced junction-only sequences that carried no quality scores. Assay: immunoSEQ multiplex PCR; the TCRdb copy retains only in-frame clones and omits some. V, J and clone size are those of that table, while D and trimming were read from the DNA. The sample lists a few million clones; roughly nine tenths were seen once. Recent vaccinations or acute infections were absent in the healthy HIV-negative adult donors. Germline CDR1 is SQVTM and CDR2 is ANQGSEA. V was shortened by 4 bases and J by 6 bases, with 4 bases between the two germline ends. This CDR3 comprises 10 residues. A word on this clone: Its matching antigen is unknown.

J is TRBJ2-1 and V is TRBV29-1; D is unresolved. The clonotype was recovered from a man between 18 and 29 years old in good health. Sequences were obtained from naive CD4+ T cells sorted from blood. The subset denotes: CD45RA+ positively selected. The CDR3 loop reads CSVVVNEQFF. The DNA of the CDR3 is TGCAGCGTTGTGGTCAATGAGCAGTTCTTC.